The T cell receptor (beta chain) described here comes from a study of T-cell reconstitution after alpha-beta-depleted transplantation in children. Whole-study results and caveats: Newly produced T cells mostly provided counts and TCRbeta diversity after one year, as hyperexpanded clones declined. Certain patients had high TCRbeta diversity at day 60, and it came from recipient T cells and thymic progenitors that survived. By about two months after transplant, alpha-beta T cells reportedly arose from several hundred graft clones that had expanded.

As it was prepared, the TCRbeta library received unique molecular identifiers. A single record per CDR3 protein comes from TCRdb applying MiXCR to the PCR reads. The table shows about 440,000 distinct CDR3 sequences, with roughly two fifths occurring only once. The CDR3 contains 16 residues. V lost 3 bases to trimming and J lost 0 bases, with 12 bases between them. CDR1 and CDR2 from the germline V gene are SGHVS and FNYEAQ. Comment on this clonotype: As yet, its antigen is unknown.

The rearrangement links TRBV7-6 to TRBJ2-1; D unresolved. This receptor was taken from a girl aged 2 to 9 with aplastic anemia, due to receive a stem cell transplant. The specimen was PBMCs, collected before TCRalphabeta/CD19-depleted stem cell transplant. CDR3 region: CASSFDIPSSYNEQFF. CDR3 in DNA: TGTGCCAGCAGCTTCGACATCCCAAGCTCCTACAATGAGCAGTTCTTC. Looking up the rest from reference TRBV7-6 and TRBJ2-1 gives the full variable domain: GAGVSQSPRYKVTKRGQDVALRCDPISGHVSLYWYRQALGQGPEFLTYFNYEAQQDKSGLPNDRFSAERPEGSISTLTIQRTEQRDSAMYRCASSFDIPSSYNEQFFGPGTRLTVL.